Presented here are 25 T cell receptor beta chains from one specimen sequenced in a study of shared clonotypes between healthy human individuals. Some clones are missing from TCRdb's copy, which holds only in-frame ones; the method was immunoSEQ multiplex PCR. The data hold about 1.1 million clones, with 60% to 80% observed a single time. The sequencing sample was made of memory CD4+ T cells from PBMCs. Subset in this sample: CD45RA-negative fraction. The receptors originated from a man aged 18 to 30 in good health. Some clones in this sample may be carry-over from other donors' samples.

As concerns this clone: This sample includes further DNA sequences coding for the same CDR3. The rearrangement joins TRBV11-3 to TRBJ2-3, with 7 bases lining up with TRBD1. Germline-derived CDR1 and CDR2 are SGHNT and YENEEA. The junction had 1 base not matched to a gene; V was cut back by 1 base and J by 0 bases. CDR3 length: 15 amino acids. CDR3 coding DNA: TGTGCCAGCAGCTTAGGGGGACAGAGCACAGATACGCAGTATTTT. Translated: CASSLGGQSTDTQYF.

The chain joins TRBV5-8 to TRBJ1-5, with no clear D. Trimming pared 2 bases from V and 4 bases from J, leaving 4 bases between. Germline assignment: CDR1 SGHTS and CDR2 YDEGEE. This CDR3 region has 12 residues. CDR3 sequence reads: CASSFWNQPQHF. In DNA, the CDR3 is TGTGCCAGCAGCTTTTGGAATCAGCCCCAGCATTTT.

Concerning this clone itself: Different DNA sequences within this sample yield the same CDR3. The CDR3, as DNA: TGCAGCGCTAGGACAGTGAACACTGAAGCTTTCTTT. Translated, it gives CSARTVNTEAFF. This rearrangement joins TRBV29-1 to TRBJ1-1; TRBD1 is a possible D gene (6 bases). This CDR3 region has 12 residues. Trimming took off 7 bases at V and 0 bases at J, with 9 bases between the two ends. The germline V gene encodes CDR1 SQVTM and CDR2 ANQGSEA.

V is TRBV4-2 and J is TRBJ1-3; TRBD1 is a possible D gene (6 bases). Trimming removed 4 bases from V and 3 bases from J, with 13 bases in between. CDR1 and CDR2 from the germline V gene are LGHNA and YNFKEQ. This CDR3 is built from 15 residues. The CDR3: CASSRLQGGGNTIYF. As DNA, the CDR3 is TGTGCCAGCAGCCGTTTACAGGGTGGTGGAAACACCATATATTTT.

The CDR3 DNA reads TGTGCCAGCAGTCGAAGGGACAGGCGGACTGAAAAACTGTTTTTT. Translation: CASSRRDRRTEKLFF. The V call is TRBV27, the J call TRBJ1-4; the match to TRBD1 covers 8 bases. This CDR3 contains 15 residues. Germline V CDR1 and CDR2: MNHEY, SMNVEV (reference sequence). The trim removed 5 bases at V and 7 bases at J, leaving 9 bases unmatched. The complete variable domain, with remaining parts taken from reference TRBV27 and TRBJ1-4, reads EAQVTQNPRYLITVTGKKLTVTCSQNMNHEYMSWYRQDPGLGLRQIYYSMNVEVTDKGDVPEGYKVSRKEKRNFPLILESPSPNQTSLYFCASSRRDRRTEKLFFGSGTQLSVL.

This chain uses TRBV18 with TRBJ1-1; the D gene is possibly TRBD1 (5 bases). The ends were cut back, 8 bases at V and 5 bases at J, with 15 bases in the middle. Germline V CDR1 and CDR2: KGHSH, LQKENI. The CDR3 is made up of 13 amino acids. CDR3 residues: CASHNQGRTEAFF. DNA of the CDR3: TGTGCCAGCCATAATCAGGGAAGGACTGAAGCTTTCTTT.

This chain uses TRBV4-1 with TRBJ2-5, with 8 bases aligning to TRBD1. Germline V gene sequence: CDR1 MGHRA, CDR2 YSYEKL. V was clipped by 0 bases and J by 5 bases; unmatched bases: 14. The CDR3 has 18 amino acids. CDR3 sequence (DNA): TGCGCCAGCAGCCAAGATCTTAGGGCAGGGGGCTGGGGGGAGACCCAGTACTTC. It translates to CASSQDLRAGGWGETQYF.

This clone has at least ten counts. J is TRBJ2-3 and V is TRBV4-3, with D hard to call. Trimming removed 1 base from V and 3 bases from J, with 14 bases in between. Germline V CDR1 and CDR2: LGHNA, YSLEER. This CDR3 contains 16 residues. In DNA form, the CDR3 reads TGCGCCAGCAGCCAAGGTCGGAGTAAGAGGACAGATACGCAGTATTTT. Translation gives CASSQGRSKRTDTQYF.

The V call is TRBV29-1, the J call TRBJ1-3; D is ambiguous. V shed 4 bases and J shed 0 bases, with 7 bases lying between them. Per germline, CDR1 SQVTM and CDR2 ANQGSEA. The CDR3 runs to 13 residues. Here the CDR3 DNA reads TGCAGCGTTGGAGTTAGCTCTGGAAACACCATATATTTT. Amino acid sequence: CSVGVSSGNTIYF. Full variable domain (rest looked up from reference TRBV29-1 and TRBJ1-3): SAVISQKPSRDICQRGTSLTIQCQVDSQVTMMFWYRQQPGQSLTLIATANQGSEATYESGFVIDKFPISRPNLTFSTLTVSNMSPEDSSIYLCSVGVSSGNTIYFGEGSWLTVV.

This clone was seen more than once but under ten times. CDR3 DNA: TGCGCCAGCAGCCGGCTAGCGGGAGGGCCGGGAGATACGCAGTATTTT. Translation gives CASSRLAGGPGDTQYF. V is TRBV4-3 and J is TRBJ2-3; TRBD2 agrees at 12 bases. Trimming at V came to 4 bases and at J to 5 bases, leaving 7 bases not matched to a gene. The CDR3 runs to 16 residues. Germline V gene lookup returns CDR1 LGHNA and CDR2 YSLEER.

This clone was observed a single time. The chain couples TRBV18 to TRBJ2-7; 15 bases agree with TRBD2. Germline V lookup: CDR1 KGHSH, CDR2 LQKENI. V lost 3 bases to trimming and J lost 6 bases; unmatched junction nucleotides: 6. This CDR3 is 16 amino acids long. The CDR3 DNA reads TGTGCCAGCTCACCGAGGTTGGGACTAGCGGGAGGCGAGCAGTACTTC. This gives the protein CASSPRLGLAGGEQYF.

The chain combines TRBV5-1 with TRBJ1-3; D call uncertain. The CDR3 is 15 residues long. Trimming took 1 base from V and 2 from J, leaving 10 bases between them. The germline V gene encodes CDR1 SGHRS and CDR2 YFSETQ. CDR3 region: CASSLSTSAGNTIYF. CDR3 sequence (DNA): TGCGCCAGCAGCTTGAGCACCTCTGCTGGAAACACCATATATTTT.

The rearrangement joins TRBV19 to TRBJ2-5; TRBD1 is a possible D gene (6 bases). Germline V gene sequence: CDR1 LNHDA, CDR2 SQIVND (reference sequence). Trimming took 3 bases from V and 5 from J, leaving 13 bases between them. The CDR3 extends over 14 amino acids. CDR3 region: CASSIPRQAETQYF. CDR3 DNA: TGTGCCAGTAGTATCCCCCGACAGGCTGAGACCCAGTACTTC.

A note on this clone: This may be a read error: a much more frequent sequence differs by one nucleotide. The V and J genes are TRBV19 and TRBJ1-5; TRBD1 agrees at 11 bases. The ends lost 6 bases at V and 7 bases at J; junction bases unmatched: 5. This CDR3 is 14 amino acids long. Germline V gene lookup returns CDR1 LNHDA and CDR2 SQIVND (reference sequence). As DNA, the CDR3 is TGTGCCAGTAGATGGGACAGGGGGGGGCAGCCCCAGCATTTT. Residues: CASRWDRGGQPQHF.

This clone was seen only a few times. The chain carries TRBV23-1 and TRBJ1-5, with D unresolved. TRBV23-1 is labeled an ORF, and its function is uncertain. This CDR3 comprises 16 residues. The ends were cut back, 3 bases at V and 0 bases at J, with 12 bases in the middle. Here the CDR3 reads CASSQAGRISNQPQHF. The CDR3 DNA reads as TGCGCCAGCAGTCAGGCAGGACGGATTAGCAATCAGCCCCAGCATTTT.

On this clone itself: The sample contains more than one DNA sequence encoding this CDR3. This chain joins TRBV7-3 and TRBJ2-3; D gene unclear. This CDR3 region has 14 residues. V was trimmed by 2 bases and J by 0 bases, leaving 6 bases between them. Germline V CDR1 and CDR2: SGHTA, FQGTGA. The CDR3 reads CASSLAGSTDTQYF. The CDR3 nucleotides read TGTGCCAGCAGCTTAGCAGGAAGCACAGATACGCAGTATTTT. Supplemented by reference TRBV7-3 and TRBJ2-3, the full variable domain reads GAGVSQTPSNKVTEKGKYVELRCDPISGHTALYWYRQSLGQGPEFLIYFQGTGAADDSGLPNDRFFAVRPEGSVSTLKIQRTERGDSAVYLCASSLAGSTDTQYFGPGTRLTVL.

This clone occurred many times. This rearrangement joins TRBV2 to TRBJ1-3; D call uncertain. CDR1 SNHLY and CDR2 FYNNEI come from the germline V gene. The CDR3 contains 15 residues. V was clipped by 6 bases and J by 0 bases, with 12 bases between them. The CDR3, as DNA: TGTGCCAGCAGGACACAAGGGTACTCTGGAAACACCATATATTTT. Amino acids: CASRTQGYSGNTIYF.

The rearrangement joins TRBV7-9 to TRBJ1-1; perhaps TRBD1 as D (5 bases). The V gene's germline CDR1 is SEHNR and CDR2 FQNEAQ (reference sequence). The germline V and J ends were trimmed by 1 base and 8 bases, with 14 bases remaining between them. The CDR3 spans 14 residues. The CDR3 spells CASSLGGVVSEAFF. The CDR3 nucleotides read TGTGCCAGCAGCTTAGGGGGGGTAGTATCGGAAGCTTTCTTT.

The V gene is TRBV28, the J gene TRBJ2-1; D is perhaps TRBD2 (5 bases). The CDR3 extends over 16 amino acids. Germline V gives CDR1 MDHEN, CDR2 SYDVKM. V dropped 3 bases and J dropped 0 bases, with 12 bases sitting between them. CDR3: CASSFAGRSSYNEQFF. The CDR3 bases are TGTGCCAGCAGTTTCGCGGGTAGGAGCTCCTACAATGAGCAGTTCTTC.

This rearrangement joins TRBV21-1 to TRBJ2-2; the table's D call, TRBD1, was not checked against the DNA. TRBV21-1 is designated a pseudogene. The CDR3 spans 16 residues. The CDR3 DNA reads TGTGCCAGCAGCAATGACACTCCGTGGGTAGCCGGGGAGCTGTTTTTT. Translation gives CASSNDTPWVAGELFF.

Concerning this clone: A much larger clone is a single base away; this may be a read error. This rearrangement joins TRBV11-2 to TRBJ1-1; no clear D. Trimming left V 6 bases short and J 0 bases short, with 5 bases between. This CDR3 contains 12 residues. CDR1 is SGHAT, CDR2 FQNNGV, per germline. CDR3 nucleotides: TGTGCCAGCAGTTGGATGAACACTGAAGCTTTCTTT. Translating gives CASSWMNTEAFF.

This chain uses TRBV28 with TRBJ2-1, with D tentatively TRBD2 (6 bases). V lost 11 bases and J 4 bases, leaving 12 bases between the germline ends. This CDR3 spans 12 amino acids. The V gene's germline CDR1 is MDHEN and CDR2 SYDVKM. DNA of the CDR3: TGTGCCTCATGGAGGGTGTACAATGAGCAGTTCTTC. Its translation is CASWRVYNEQFF. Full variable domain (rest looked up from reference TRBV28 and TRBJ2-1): DVKVTQSSRYLVKRTGEKVFLECVQDMDHENMFWYRQDPGLGLRLIYFSYDVKMKEKGDIPEGYSVSREKKERFSLILESASTNQTSMYLCASWRVYNEQFFGPGTRLTVL.

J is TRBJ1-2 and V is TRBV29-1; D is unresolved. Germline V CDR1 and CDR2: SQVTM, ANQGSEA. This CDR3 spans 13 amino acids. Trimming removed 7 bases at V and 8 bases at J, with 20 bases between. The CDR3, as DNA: TGCAGCGCCATGGACGGTTTACAAAGGGGCTACACCTTC. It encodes CSAMDGLQRGYTF.

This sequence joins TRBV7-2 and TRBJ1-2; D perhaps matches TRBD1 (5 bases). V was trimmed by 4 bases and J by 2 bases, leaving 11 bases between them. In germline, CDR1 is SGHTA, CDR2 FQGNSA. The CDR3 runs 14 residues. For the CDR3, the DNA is TGTGCCAGCAGCTCGGGACGGGTAAACTATGGCTACACCTTC. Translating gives CASSSGRVNYGYTF.

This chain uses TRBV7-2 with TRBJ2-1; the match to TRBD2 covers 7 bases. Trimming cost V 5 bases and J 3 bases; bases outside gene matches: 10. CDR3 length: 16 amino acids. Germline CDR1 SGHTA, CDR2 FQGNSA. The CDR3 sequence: CASSAAGTNGYNEQFF. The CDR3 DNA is TGTGCCAGCAGCGCGGCCGGGACTAATGGCTACAATGAGCAGTTCTTC. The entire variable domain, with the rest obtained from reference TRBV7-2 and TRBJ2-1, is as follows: GAGVSQSPSNKVTEKGKDVELRCDPISGHTALYWYRQSLGQGLEFLIYFQGNSAPDKSGLPSDRFSAERTGGSVSTLTIQRTQQEDSAVYLCASSAAGTNGYNEQFFGPGTRLTVL.